This is a list of T cell receptor beta chains from one sample in a study of human T cells and chemical hapten exposure. MiXCR, run by TCRdb on the RACE reads, gives a single entry per CDR3 protein. The table shows approximately 86,000 distinct CDR3 sequences, with roughly a tenth occurring only once. Sequencing used whole blood, obtained in connection with sensitization to the hapten diphenylcyclopropenone (DPC). All receptors derive from a woman aged 25 to 39 with alopecia areata. Some clones in this sample may be carry-over from other donors' samples. Both conserved end residues are part of each CDR3. Fields, in order: J gene, clone size, V gene, D gene, CDR3 protein, CDR3 DNA. The D gene is left open where the match is weak. Rows may omit the clone size; those that give it use once, few, many or a size class.

TRBJ2-1	-	TRBV10-3	-	CAISALGEQFF	TGTGCCATCAGTGCCTTGGGGGAGCAGTTCTTC
TRBJ1-2	-	TRBV7-2	-	CASSQDGAYGYTF	TGTGCCAGCAGCCAGGACGGAGCCTATGGCTACACCTTC
TRBJ1-6	many	TRBV5-1	TRBD1	CASSSGQGNSPLHF	TGCGCCAGCAGCTCCGGACAGGGTAATTCACCCCTCCACTTT
TRBJ1-2	many	TRBV20-1	-	CSPGGSYGYTF	TGCAGCCCGGGAGGGTCCTATGGCTACACCTTC
TRBJ2-5	few	TRBV5-5	TRBD2	CASSGGTSYGETQYF	TGTGCCAGCAGCGGCGGGACTAGCTACGGAGAGACCCAGTACTTC
TRBJ2-5	many	TRBV7-2	-	CASSLVGTETQYF	TGTGCCAGCAGCTTGGTAGGAACTGAGACCCAGTACTTC
TRBJ1-1	-	TRBV12-3/TRBV12-4	-	CASSFAVGGQNFF	TGTGCCAGCAGTTTTGCGGTTGGCGGGCAAAATTTCTTT
TRBJ1-1	many	TRBV28	-	CASSLLAGEAFF	TGTGCCAGCAGTTTATTGGCAGGCGAAGCTTTCTTT
TRBJ1-1	many	TRBV7-9	-	CASSSTLNTEAFF	TGTGCCAGCAGCTCGACCCTTAACACTGAAGCTTTCTTT
TRBJ2-1	-	TRBV4-1	-	CASSEIGESSYNEQFF	TGCGCCAGCAGCGAAATAGGAGAGAGCTCCTACAATGAGCAGTTCTTC
TRBJ2-1	-	TRBV6-2/TRBV6-3	-	CASSYSGVEQFF	TGTGCCAGCAGTTACTCAGGAGTTGAGCAGTTCTTC
TRBJ2-3	many	TRBV7-9	TRBD2	CASSAPGLVTDTQYF	TGTGCCAGCAGCGCCCCGGGACTAGTCACAGATACGCAGTATTTT
TRBJ1-2	many	TRBV3-1	TRBD1	CASSQEVGQGNYGYTF	TGTGCCAGCAGCCAAGAGGTCGGACAGGGGAACTATGGCTACACCTTC
TRBJ2-1	many	TRBV28	TRBD2	CASTPLQRLADEQFF	TGTGCCAGCACCCCCCTTCAGAGACTAGCCGATGAGCAGTTCTTC
TRBJ1-1	many	TRBV7-6	TRBD1	CASSSGTGGSEAFF	TGTGCCAGCAGCTCCGGGACAGGGGGGAGTGAAGCTTTCTTT
TRBJ1-1	many	TRBV21-1	-	CASSSQAGTGANTEAFF	TGTGCCAGCAGCTCCCAAGCCGGGACAGGGGCGAACACTGAAGCTTTCTTT
TRBJ2-1	many	TRBV11-3	-	CASSFTLANEQFF	TGTGCCAGCAGCTTCACTTTAGCTAATGAGCAGTTCTTC
TRBJ2-7	many	TRBV12-3/TRBV12-4	TRBD2	CASSFGLAGYEQYF	TGTGCCAGCAGTTTCGGACTAGCGGGTTACGAGCAGTACTTC
TRBJ1-1	-	TRBV29-1	-	CRVGGGLYTEAFF	TGCAGGGTCGGAGGGGGTCTGTACACTGAAGCTTTCTTT
TRBJ1-5	many	TRBV7-6	-	CASSFIAGLGQPQHF	TGTGCCAGCAGCTTTATCGCAGGGCTCGGTCAGCCCCAGCATTTT
TRBJ2-7	many	TRBV18	TRBD2	CASVGVAGSYEQYF	TGTGCCAGCGTAGGGGTAGCGGGGTCCTACGAGCAGTACTTC
TRBJ2-3	-	TRBV7-9	TRBD2	CASRTGGTQYF	TGTGCCAGCAGGACGGGAGGTACGCAGTATTTT
TRBJ2-1	-	TRBV10-1	-	CASSESPGSYNEQFF	TGCGCCAGCAGTGAGTCGCCGGGGTCCTACAATGAGCAGTTCTTC
TRBJ1-4	few	TRBV3-1	-	CASHMSGGVVGNEKLFF	TGTGCCTCCCATATGTCGGGGGGAGTCGTTGGTAATGAAAAACTGTTTTTT
TRBJ1-2	many	TRBV10-2	-	CASGDTIYGYTF	TGCGCCAGCGGGGATACTATCTATGGCTACACCTTC
TRBJ2-1	few	TRBV3-1	TRBD2	CASSQVVLAGRNEQFF	TGTGCCAGCAGCCAAGTGGTACTAGCGGGACGTAATGAGCAGTTCTTC
TRBJ2-2	few	TRBV29-1	-	CSVADPNTGELFF	TGCAGCGTTGCGGACCCGAACACCGGGGAGCTGTTTTTT
TRBJ1-6	many	TRBV12-3/TRBV12-4	-	CASRRGSYNSPLHF	TGTGCCAGCAGGCGGGGTTCCTATAATTCACCCCTCCACTTT
TRBJ1-1	many	TRBV29-1	-	CSVKGRGANTEAFF	TGCAGCGTTAAAGGGAGAGGGGCGAACACTGAAGCTTTCTTT
TRBJ2-3	few	TRBV12-3/TRBV12-4	-	CASSSTDRDTQYF	TGTGCCAGCAGTTCGACAGATAGAGATACGCAGTATTTT
TRBJ1-1	many	TRBV20-1	TRBD1	CSAGTGTGTNTEAFF	TGCAGTGCTGGGACCGGGACAGGTACGAACACTGAAGCTTTCTTT
TRBJ1-2	few	TRBV20-1	TRBD1	CSAGAGGQGTAGYTF	TGCAGTGCTGGTGCAGGGGGACAGGGGACTGCTGGCTACACCTTC
TRBJ2-2	many	TRBV4-3	-	CASSQDTGLNTGELFF	TGCGCCAGCAGCCAAGACACAGGGCTGAACACCGGGGAGCTGTTTTTT
TRBJ2-5	-	TRBV5-1	-	CASSAQNQETQYF	TGCGCCAGCAGCGCACAGAATCAAGAGACCCAGTACTTC
TRBJ1-1	many	TRBV29-1	-	CSGWTVMNTEAFF	TGCAGCGGGTGGACAGTTATGAACACTGAAGCTTTCTTT
TRBJ2-3	few	TRBV29-1	-	CSVEVTDTQYF	TGCAGCGTTGAAGTCACAGATACGCAGTATTTT
TRBJ2-5	-	TRBV28	-	CASSLYVKGADQYF	TGTGCCAGCAGTTTATACGTCAAGGGAGCGGACCAGTACTTC
TRBJ2-2	-	TRBV4-2	TRBD1	CASRSGQVNTGELFF	TGTGCCAGCAGGTCGGGACAGGTTAATACCGGGGAGCTGTTTTTT
TRBJ2-1	many	TRBV24-1	TRBD2	CATSDFERGKQFF	TGTGCCACCAGTGATTTCGAGCGGGGGAAGCAGTTCTTC
TRBJ2-3	many	TRBV29-1	-	CSVGGTDTQYF	TGCAGCGTTGGGGGGACAGATACGCAGTATTTT
TRBJ2-2	many	TRBV29-1	-	CSVDGTSTGELFF	TGCAGCGTTGACGGGACAAGCACCGGGGAGCTGTTTTTT
TRBJ2-6	many	TRBV4-2	-	CASSQSASGANVLTF	TGTGCCAGCAGCCAATCGGCCTCTGGGGCCAACGTCCTGACTTTC
TRBJ1-2	many	TRBV29-1	-	CSVGFANYGYTF	TGCAGCGTTGGATTTGCTAACTATGGCTACACCTTC
TRBJ2-1	few	TRBV6-2/TRBV6-3	TRBD2	CASRGLAGENEQFF	TGTGCCAGCAGAGGACTAGCGGGGGAAAATGAGCAGTTCTTC
TRBJ2-1	many	TRBV7-2	-	CASSGGRTTNEQFF	TGTGCCAGCAGCGGAGGACGGACAACCAATGAGCAGTTCTTC
TRBJ2-7	few	TRBV29-1	TRBD1	CSAGTGPYEQYF	TGCAGCGCCGGGACAGGGCCCTACGAGCAGTACTTC
TRBJ2-2	few	TRBV30	-	CASSSFPGELFF	TGTGCCTCATCCTCCTTTCCCGGGGAGCTGTTTTTT
TRBJ1-1	many	TRBV29-1	-	CSVQTAANTEAFF	TGCAGCGTTCAGACAGCAGCAAACACTGAAGCTTTCTTT
TRBJ2-3	few	TRBV20-1	TRBD2	CSATGTSGRLDTQYF	TGCAGTGCAACCGGGACTAGCGGGAGGTTGGATACGCAGTATTTT
TRBJ2-3	-	TRBV20-1	TRBD2	CSARLTGTSGPHSTDTQYF	TGCAGTGCTAGATTAACAGGGACTAGCGGGCCCCATAGCACAGATACGCAGTATTTT
TRBJ2-3	many	TRBV20-1	-	CSARRPSDTQYF	TGCAGTGCTAGACGGCCTTCGGATACGCAGTATTTT
TRBJ2-3	few	TRBV13	TRBD1	CASSKPGTGHRDTQYF	TGTGCCAGCAGCAAACCCGGGACAGGGCACAGAGATACGCAGTATTTT
TRBJ1-4	few	TRBV14	-	CASSQLQGAEKLFF	TGTGCCAGCAGCCAATTACAAGGGGCTGAAAAACTGTTTTTT